The 27 T cell receptor beta chains presented below share a single source sample, sequenced in a study of blood T cell repertoires in COVID-19. Sequencing was performed with immunoSEQ multiplex PCR; in TCRdb, only in-frame clones are kept and a portion is missing. This table holds more than 250,000 clones, roughly 89% found once. The sequencing sample was made of PBMCs or T cells enriched from blood (not recorded which). The receptors stem from a woman younger than 35 with acute COVID-19.

The V gene is TRBV4-3, the J gene TRBJ2-3, with D possibly matching TRBD2 (5 bases). The CDR3 is made up of 11 amino acids. From germline, CDR1 is LGHNA and CDR2 YSLEER. V was shortened by 3 bases and J by 8 bases, with 6 bases between the two germline ends. The CDR3 here is CASSQAGTQYF. The CDR3 nucleotides read TGCGCCAGCAGCCAGGCGGGTACGCAGTATTTT.

The chain carries TRBV7-8 and TRBJ2-2; possible D gene TRBD2, 6 bases. This CDR3 region has 14 residues. V was cut by 8 bases and J by 6 bases, with 16 bases left in between. The germline gives CDR1 SGHVS, CDR2 FQNEAQ. CDR3 nucleotide sequence: TGTGCCAGCCCCAGGTGGGGGGAGGCCGGGGAGCTGTTTTTT. Its translation is CASPRWGEAGELFF. Full variable domain (outside the CDR3, taken from reference TRBV7-8 and TRBJ2-2): GAGVSQSPRYKVAKRGQDVALRCDPISGHVSLFWYQQALGQGPEFLTYFQNEAQLDKSGLPSDRFFAERPEGSVSTLKIQRTQQEDSAVYLCASPRWGEAGELFFGEGSRLTVL.

This clone was detected only once. The V call is TRBV30, the J call TRBJ1-5, with no clear D. CDR3 length: 12 residues. Germline V gene lookup returns CDR1 GTSNPN and CDR2 SVGIG (reference sequence). The V end lost 0 bases, the J end lost 6 bases, and 6 bases lay between the germline ends. The CDR3 nucleotides are TGTGCCTGGAGTGTCCGGGGTCAGCCCCAGCATTTT. Residues: CAWSVRGQPQHF.

CDR3 residues: CASSQGVSGTTLLHF. CDR3 in DNA: TGTGCCAGCAGCCAAGGAGTCTCCGGGACAACCCTCCTTCATTTT. The rearrangement joins TRBV3-1 (or the pseudogene TRBV3-2) to TRBJ1-5, with TRBD1 as a possible D gene (6 bases). This CDR3 is built from 15 residues. Germline V gene data show CDR1 as LGHDT and CDR2 as YNNKEL (reference sequence). Trimming removed 1 base at V and 16 bases at J, with 23 bases between.

This chain uses TRBV6-2 or TRBV6-3 with TRBJ2-7; TRBD2 agrees at 14 bases. V shed 0 bases, J shed 7 bases, and the junction held 14 bases outside the gene matches. Germline values: CDR1 MNHEY, CDR2 SVGEGT. This CDR3 has 19 amino acids. Here the CDR3 reads CASSYSTQQGLAGGHEQYF. CDR3 coding DNA: TGTGCCAGCAGTTACTCGACGCAACAAGGACTAGCGGGAGGACATGAGCAGTACTTC.

Comments on this clone: At the DNA level, this CDR3 is encoded by other sequences in the same sample as well. The chain combines TRBV19 with TRBJ2-7; possibly TRBD1 for D (5 bases). The CDR3 is 13 residues long. Germline CDR1 LNHDA, CDR2 SQIVND (reference sequence). Trimming took off 3 bases at V and 3 bases at J, with 9 bases between the two ends. The CDR3 sequence: CASSMGQGYEQYF. In nucleotides, the CDR3 is TGTGCCAGTAGTATGGGTCAGGGCTACGAGCAGTACTTC.

In its sample, this clone was seen once. The V and J genes are TRBV5-1 and TRBJ2-1, with D perhaps TRBD2 (6 bases). The germline V gene encodes CDR1 SGHRS and CDR2 YFSETQ. This CDR3 contains 15 residues. Trimming cost V 4 bases and J 9 bases, with 20 bases left between them. The CDR3 DNA follows: TGCGCCAGCAGCGGCGATGCCGGGAGCCAGGGTGAGCAGTTCTTC. It specifies CASSGDAGSQGEQFF. The full variable domain, its missing parts supplied by reference TRBV5-1 and TRBJ2-1, is KAGVTQTPRYLIKTRGQQVTLSCSPISGHRSVSWYQQTPGQGLQFLFEYFSETQRNKGNFPGRFSGRQFSNSRSEMNVSTLELGDSALYLCASSGDAGSQGEQFFGPGTRLTVL.

The J gene is TRBJ1-3, the V gene TRBV5-8; D remains unclear. The CDR3 extends over 14 amino acids. V was clipped by 5 bases and J by 1 base, with 10 bases between them. In germline, CDR1 is SGHTS, CDR2 YDEGEE. The CDR3 is CASRAGMSGNTIYF. CDR3 nucleotides: TGTGCCAGCAGGGCGGGGATGTCTGGAAACACCATATATTTT.

This clone was found once. The rearrangement links TRBV28 to TRBJ2-7, with 11 bases that match TRBD2. Germline V lookup: CDR1 MDHEN, CDR2 SYDVKM. This CDR3 has 16 residues. J lost 3 bases, V lost 6 bases, and 10 bases had no gene match. CDR3: CASRQPTSGRIYEQYF. CDR3 nucleotide sequence: TGTGCCAGCAGGCAACCCACTAGCGGGAGAATCTACGAGCAGTACTTC. The full variable domain, rest sourced from reference TRBV28 and TRBJ2-7, is DVKVTQSSRYLVKRTGEKVFLECVQDMDHENMFWYRQDPGLGLRLIYFSYDVKMKEKGDIPEGYSVSREKKERFSLILESASTNQTSMYLCASRQPTSGRIYEQYFGPGTRLTVT.

The chain is built from TRBV5-6 and TRBJ2-3; D may be TRBD2 (5 bases). Germline V gene lookup returns CDR1 SGHDT and CDR2 YYEEEE. Trimming removed 4 bases from V and 2 bases from J, with 17 bases in between. CDR3 size: 16 residues. The CDR3 DNA sequence: TGTGCCAGCAGCCCGAGCCCAGCGGTGCCCACAGATACGCAGTATTTT. Its protein product is CASSPSPAVPTDTQYF.

The chain recombines TRBV27 with TRBJ2-3, with D possibly TRBD2 on 6 matching bases. CDR1 and CDR2 from the germline V gene are MNHEY and SMNVEV (reference sequence). V lost 8 bases to trimming and J lost 6 bases, with 6 bases between them. The CDR3 runs to 10 residues. CDR3 DNA sequence: TGTGCCAGCGGGAGGGATACGCAGTATTTT. It translates to CASGRDTQYF.

The chain combines TRBV6-5 with TRBJ2-1, with D tentatively TRBD2 (5 bases). CDR1 is MNHEY, CDR2 SVGAGI, per germline. Trimming shortened V by 6 bases and J by 1 base, and 13 bases separated the two germline ends. The CDR3 is 15 residues long. CDR3 DNA: TGTGCCAGCAGGCGGAGCAGCGGATCCTACAATGAGCAGTTCTTC. It specifies CASRRSSGSYNEQFF.

This clone has more than one count but fewer than ten. The chain has TRBV18 and TRBJ2-7; 7 nucleotides align to TRBD1. Germline CDR1 and CDR2: KGHSH and LQKENI. The CDR3 sequence is 16 residues long. With 1 base clipped from V and 1 base from J, the junction kept 7 bases outside the gene matches. CDR3 sequence (DNA): TGTGCCAGCTCACCACAGGCGGCACAGGGGTCCTACGAGCAGTACTTC. Its translation: CASSPQAAQGSYEQYF.

This clone was observed a single time. The chain combines TRBV15 with TRBJ2-7, with 11 nucleotides matching TRBD2. The V gene end was trimmed by 0 bases and the J gene end by 4 bases; junction bases not matched to a gene: 2. Germline V CDR1 and CDR2: LNHNV, YYDKDF (reference sequence). This CDR3 has 15 residues. This CDR3 reads CATSRETSGIYEQYF. CDR3 bases: TGTGCCACCAGCAGAGAGACTAGCGGGATTTACGAGCAGTACTTC.

V and J are TRBV5-1 and TRBJ1-1; 9 bases agree with TRBD1. The ends lost 2 bases at V and 3 bases at J; junction bases unmatched: 5. The CDR3 runs to 15 residues. Germline assignment: CDR1 SGHRS and CDR2 YFSETQ. CDR3 protein: CASSFSQGADTEAFF. CDR3 DNA: TGCGCCAGCAGCTTTTCACAGGGGGCGGACACTGAAGCTTTCTTT.

This rearrangement joins TRBV3-1 (or the pseudogene TRBV3-2) to TRBJ1-6; a possible D gene is TRBD1 (6 bases). This CDR3 spans 15 amino acids. The germline V gene has CDR1 LGHDT and CDR2 YNNKEL (reference sequence). V lost 2 bases, J lost 7 bases, and 12 bases lay in between. The chain's CDR3 is CASSQNRVGNSPLHF. CDR3 nucleotides: TGTGCCAGCAGCCAAAACAGGGTTGGAAATTCACCCCTCCACTTT.

This chain connects TRBV7-2 to TRBJ2-7, with 9 bases lining up with TRBD2. The CDR3 loop spans 14 amino acids. CDR1 and CDR2 (germline): SGHTA, FQGNSA. V gave up 3 bases and J gave up 3 bases; unmatched junction bases: 3. The CDR3 here is CASSLRGGNYEQYF. In DNA form, the CDR3 reads TGTGCCAGCAGCTTGCGGGGGGGCAACTACGAGCAGTACTTC.

This chain links TRBV29-1 with TRBJ2-5, with TRBD2 matching over 7 bases. Germline V gene lookup returns CDR1 SQVTM and CDR2 ANQGSEA. Trimming took 7 bases from V and 5 from J; bases not matched to a gene: 10. The length of the CDR3 is 13 residues. The CDR3 loop is CSGRLAGGETQYF. CDR3 sequence (DNA): TGCAGCGGTCGACTAGCCGGTGGGGAGACCCAGTACTTC.

This rearrangement joins TRBV6-2 or TRBV6-3 to TRBJ2-7, with D unclear. V lost 6 bases and J 4 bases, leaving 19 bases between the germline ends. This CDR3 contains 15 residues. Looked up from germline, CDR1 is MNHEY and CDR2 is SVGEGT. This chain's CDR3 is CASRYPYGRSYEQYF. The CDR3 DNA reads TGTGCCAGCAGATACCCCTACGGCAGGTCTTACGAGCAGTACTTC.

V is TRBV19 and J is TRBJ2-1, with D perhaps TRBD2 (6 bases). Trimming took 2 bases from V and 5 from J, leaving 19 bases between them. This CDR3 region has 17 residues. Germline-derived CDR1 and CDR2 are LNHDA and SQIVND (reference sequence). The CDR3 DNA is TGTGCCAGTAGTATATTGGTCCCGCGGGGCACCCACAATGAGCAGTTCTTC. Translated, it gives CASSILVPRGTHNEQFF.

This clone was seen repeatedly, ten times or more. V is TRBV15 and J is TRBJ2-1, with TRBD2 matching 9 bases. This CDR3 comprises 19 residues. Germline assignment: CDR1 LNHNV and CDR2 YYDKDF (reference sequence). Losses at the gene ends were 1 base for V and 8 bases for J; bases not matched to a gene: 18. Here the CDR3 DNA reads TGTGCCACCAGCAGAGCCAAGGGGCTAGGCGGGAGGGCCAGGGATGAGCAGTTCTTC. This encodes CATSRAKGLGGRARDEQFF. The complete variable domain, with remaining parts taken from reference TRBV15 and TRBJ2-1, reads DAMVIQNPRYQVTQFGKPVTLSCSQTLNHNVMYWYQQKSSQAPKLLFHYYDKDFNNEADTPDNFQSRRPNTSFCFLDIRSPGLGDTAMYLCATSRAKGLGGRARDEQFFGPGTRLTVL.

V usage is TRBV6-5 and J usage is TRBJ2-7, with TRBD1 identical over 9 bases. J gave up 1 base and V 5 bases, and 3 bases lay outside the gene matches. Germline values: CDR1 MNHEY, CDR2 SVGAGI. CDR3 length equals 14 residues. The DNA of the CDR3 is TGTGCCAGCAGTAAACAGGGGGCTTCCTACGAGCAGTACTTC. Protein sequence: CASSKQGASYEQYF.

This clone came up once. The chain carries TRBV27 and TRBJ1-2, with D hard to call. The length of the CDR3 is 13 residues. Germline V gene sequence: CDR1 MNHEY, CDR2 SMNVEV (reference sequence). V was clipped by 6 bases and J by 3 bases, with 11 bases between them. The CDR3: CASRRNSYYGYTF. The CDR3 DNA is TGTGCCAGCAGACGAAACAGTTACTATGGCTACACCTTC.

This rearrangement joins TRBV28 to TRBJ1-5, with D hard to call. The V gene's germline CDR1 is MDHEN and CDR2 SYDVKM. Trimming took off 2 bases at V and 5 bases at J, with 13 bases between the two ends. The CDR3 is 15 residues long. CDR3 in DNA: TGTGCCAGCAGTTTACTACTAGGGTCATATCAGCCCCAGCATTTT. As protein: CASSLLLGSYQPQHF.

This rearrangement joins TRBV7-8 to TRBJ1-5, with D hard to call. Looked up from germline, CDR1 is SGHVS and CDR2 is FQNEAQ. Trimming removed 2 bases at V and 0 bases at J, with 8 bases between. CDR3 length: 15 residues. The CDR3 DNA reads as TGTGCCAGCAGCTTATTGCGGCATAGCAATCAGCCCCAGCATTTT. Translation gives CASSLLRHSNQPQHF.

This sequence joins TRBV18 and TRBJ1-4; D gene uncertain. This CDR3 contains 16 residues. Trimming removed 2 bases at V and 0 bases at J, with 10 bases between. Germline V gives CDR1 KGHSH, CDR2 LQKENI. CDR3 sequence reads: CASSPGRTATNEKLFF. CDR3 coding DNA: TGTGCCAGCTCACCAGGGCGGACTGCAACTAATGAAAAACTGTTTTTT.

As DNA, the CDR3 is TGTGCCAGCACCGACAGGTACTATGGCTACACCTTC. Its protein product is CASTDRYYGYTF. The chain is built from TRBV28 and TRBJ1-2, with D maybe TRBD1 (6 bases). Trimming shortened V by 7 bases and J by 3 bases, and 9 bases separated the two germline ends. This CDR3 spans 12 amino acids. The germline CDR1 and CDR2 sequences are MDHEN and SYDVKM.